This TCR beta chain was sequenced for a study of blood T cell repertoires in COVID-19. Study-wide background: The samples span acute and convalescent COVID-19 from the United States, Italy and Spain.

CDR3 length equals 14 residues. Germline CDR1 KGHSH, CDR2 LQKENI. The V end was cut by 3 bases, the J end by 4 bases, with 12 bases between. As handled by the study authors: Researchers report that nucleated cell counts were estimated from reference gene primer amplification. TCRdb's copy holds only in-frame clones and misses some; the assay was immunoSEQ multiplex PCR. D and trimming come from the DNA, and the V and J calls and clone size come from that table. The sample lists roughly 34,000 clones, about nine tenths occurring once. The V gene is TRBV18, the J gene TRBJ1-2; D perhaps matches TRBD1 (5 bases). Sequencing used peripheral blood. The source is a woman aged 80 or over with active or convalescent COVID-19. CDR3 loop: CASSPQDGGYGYTF. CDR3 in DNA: TGTGCCAGCTCACCTCAGGACGGGGGCTATGGCTACACCTTC. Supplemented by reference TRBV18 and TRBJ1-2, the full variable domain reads NAGVMQNPRHLVRRRGQEARLRCSPMKGHSHVYWYRQLPEEGLKFMVYLQKENIIDESGMPKERFSAEFPKEGPSILRIQQVVRGDSAAYFCASSPQDGGYGYTFGSGTRLTVV.